Presented here are 11 T cell receptor beta chains from one specimen sequenced in a study of brain T cells in children with intractable seizures. Assay used: immunoSEQ multiplex PCR; TCRdb lists only in-frame clones, some missing. This table holds about 350,000 clones, approximately 93% found once. This sample's time point: blood from clinic visit 5 months post-surgery; TSC patient then seizure free. This specimen consisted of peripheral blood, obtained less than 6 months after surgery. The receptors shown here come from a boy younger than two with tuberous sclerosis and intractable seizures.

V usage is TRBV11-2 and J usage is TRBJ1-4; D is unclear. The CDR3 consists of 14 residues. Germline values: CDR1 SGHAT, CDR2 FQNNGV. Trimming stripped 4 bases from V and 8 bases from J, with 14 bases between. This CDR3 is CASSSPLLGEKLFF. The CDR3, as DNA: TGTGCCAGCAGCTCCCCCCTCCTTGGGGAAAAACTGTTTTTT.

The V and J genes are TRBV7-3 and TRBJ2-1; TRBD2 aligns across 15 bases. V lost 5 bases to trimming and J lost 4 bases; unmatched junction nucleotides: 12. Germline assignment: CDR1 SGHTA and CDR2 FQGTGA. The CDR3 length is 19 residues. As DNA, the CDR3 is TGTGCCAGCAGCCCCGCCGGACTAGCGGGGGGGCCTCCTTACAATGAGCAGTTCTTC. Protein: CASSPAGLAGGPPYNEQFF.

The chain joins TRBV3-1 (or the pseudogene TRBV3-2) to TRBJ1-3; D uncertain. The CDR3 spans 15 residues. Germline CDR1 is LGHDT and CDR2 is YNNKEL (reference sequence). V was shortened by 0 bases and J by 1 base, with 7 bases between the two germline ends. CDR3 sequence: CASSQDLGSGNTIYF. CDR3 nucleotides: TGTGCCAGCAGCCAAGATCTTGGGTCTGGAAACACCATATATTTT.

J is TRBJ2-7 and V is TRBV9; the D is unclear. The CDR3 runs 14 residues. Germline V lookup: CDR1 SGDLS, CDR2 YYNGEE. Trimming removed 5 bases at V and 2 bases at J, with 14 bases between. CDR3 loop: CASSSTGRPYEQYF. The CDR3 DNA reads TGTGCCAGCAGTTCAACTGGGCGGCCCTACGAGCAGTACTTC.

The chain uses TRBV6-6 and TRBJ1-2; 8 bases line up with TRBD1. This CDR3 is built from 14 residues. The V and J ends lost 6 bases and 5 bases, in that order; junction bases with no gene match: 8. Germline V CDR1 and CDR2: MNHNY, SVGAGI (reference sequence). DNA of the CDR3: TGTGCCAGCAGCCCCACCCAGGGGGCTTATGGCTACACCTTC. This translates into CASSPTQGAYGYTF.

The chain couples TRBV2 to TRBJ1-4; D is possibly TRBD1 (5 bases). This CDR3 is built from 11 residues. The germline V gene has CDR1 SNHLY and CDR2 FYNNEI. V was shortened by 6 bases and J by 12 bases, with 11 bases between the two germline ends. The CDR3 nucleotides are TGTGCCAGCAGCCCGGGCAGGGAACTGTTTTTT. This encodes CASSPGRELFF. Full variable domain (outside the CDR3, taken from reference TRBV2 and TRBJ1-4): EPEVTQTPSHQVTQMGQEVILRCVPISNHLYFYWYRQILGQKVEFLVSFYNNEISEKSEIFDDQFSVERPDGSNFTLKIRSTKLEDSAMYFCASSPGRELFFGSGTQLSVL.

The chain is built from TRBV7-3 and TRBJ2-5; D not resolved. The CDR3 has 13 residues. Looked up from germline, CDR1 is SGHTA and CDR2 is FQGTGA. Trimming pared 5 bases from V and 1 base from J, leaving 8 bases between. The DNA of the CDR3 is TGTGCCAGCAGCCCCCAAGGCCAAGAGACCCAGTACTTC. Translating it yields CASSPQGQETQYF. Using reference TRBV7-3 and TRBJ2-5 for the parts outside the CDR3, the full variable domain is GAGVSQTPSNKVTEKGKYVELRCDPISGHTALYWYRQSLGQGPEFLIYFQGTGAADDSGLPNDRFFAVRPEGSVSTLKIQRTERGDSAVYLCASSPQGQETQYFGPGTRLLVL.

The rearrangement uses TRBV2 and TRBJ2-6; TRBD1 is a possible D gene (5 bases). The V and J ends lost 8 bases and 3 bases respectively, with 17 bases between them. Germline CDR1 is SNHLY and CDR2 is FYNNEI. The CDR3 is made up of 16 amino acids. The CDR3 DNA reads TGTGCCAGCCTGACAGTAGCCCGCAATGGGGCCAACGTCCTGACTTTC. Translating gives CASLTVARNGANVLTF.

This chain connects TRBV11-2 to TRBJ2-3; TRBD2 matches 12 bases. Trimming cost V 0 bases and J 6 bases; bases outside gene matches: 13. The CDR3 extends over 19 amino acids. CDR1 is SGHAT and CDR2 is FQNNGV in the germline V gene. The CDR3 DNA sequence: TGTGCCAGCAGCTTAGATCTGGGGGCTAGCGGGAGGGCCCCGGATACGCAGTATTTT. Encoded protein: CASSLDLGASGRAPDTQYF.

The rearrangement uses TRBV2 and TRBJ2-1; 13 nucleotides agree with TRBD2. The germline CDR1 and CDR2 sequences are SNHLY and FYNNEI. This CDR3 spans 15 amino acids. J lost 7 bases, V lost 6 bases, and 6 bases had no gene match. This CDR3 is CASRVGLAGENEQFF. The DNA for the CDR3 is TGTGCCAGCAGGGTAGGACTAGCGGGAGAGAATGAGCAGTTCTTC.

J is TRBJ1-1 and V is TRBV6-1, with D possibly being TRBD1 (5 bases). V gave up 5 bases and J gave up 4 bases, with 14 bases separating them. Germline values: CDR1 MNHNS, CDR2 SASEGT. This CDR3 comprises 14 residues. In DNA, the CDR3 is TGTGCCAGCAGTTATGCAGGGCAGGGCACTGAAGCTTTCTTT. Translating gives CASSYAGQGTEAFF.